One and the same sample provided the 17 T cell receptor beta chains below, sequenced in a study of blood T cell repertoires in COVID-19. Using immunoSEQ multiplex PCR, the repertoire was profiled, and TCRdb retains in-frame clones only, with some absent. This table holds tens of thousands of clones, roughly 88% found once. Sequenced material: peripheral blood. These receptors all stem from an elderly man with acute or convalescent COVID-19.

The chain is built from TRBV2 and TRBJ1-4, with a tentative D call TRBD1 (6 bases). Trimming took off 0 bases at V and 8 bases at J, with 13 bases between the two ends. The CDR3 consists of 15 residues. Germline loops: CDR1 SNHLY, CDR2 FYNNEI. CDR3 region: CASSEAGRGREKLFF. In DNA form, the CDR3 reads TGTGCCAGCAGTGAAGCCGGCAGGGGTCGGGAAAAACTGTTTTTT. The whole variable domain, remainder taken from reference TRBV2 and TRBJ1-4, is EPEVTQTPSHQVTQMGQEVILRCVPISNHLYFYWYRQILGQKVEFLVSFYNNEISEKSEIFDDQFSVERPDGSNFTLKIRSTKLEDSAMYFCASSEAGRGREKLFFGSGTQLSVL.

The V and J genes are TRBV3-1 (or the pseudogene TRBV3-2) and TRBJ1-6; TRBD1 might be the D (5 bases). The CDR3 is 19 residues long. CDR1 LGHDT and CDR2 YNNKEL come from the germline V gene (reference sequence). V was trimmed by 0 bases and J by 6 bases, leaving 21 bases between them. CDR3 region: CASSQEVVVQGAFNSPLHF. In DNA, the CDR3 is TGTGCCAGCAGCCAAGAGGTGGTCGTGCAGGGTGCGTTTAATTCACCCCTCCACTTT.

This clone was seen just once. The chain uses TRBV19 and TRBJ2-1, with 15 bases matching TRBD2. The V gene's germline CDR1 is LNHDA and CDR2 SQIVND (reference sequence). This CDR3 region has 18 residues. V shed 6 bases and J 0 bases; nucleotides not matched to a gene: 6. The CDR3 region has the DNA TGTGCCAGTAGGGTGGGACTAGCGGGAGGTCTCTCCTACAATGAGCAGTTCTTC. Protein product: CASRVGLAGGLSYNEQFF.

The chain is built from TRBV5-1 and TRBJ2-1, with a weak D call TRBD1 (6 bases). The CDR3 loop spans 16 amino acids. The V gene lost 3 bases and the J gene lost 0 bases, with 13 bases spanning the gap. The germline gives CDR1 SGHRS, CDR2 YFSETQ. CDR3 DNA: TGCGCCAGCAGCTACCGCTCAGGGGCCTCCTACAATGAGCAGTTCTTC. Translating gives CASSYRSGASYNEQFF.

This chain links TRBV6-5 with TRBJ2-1; the match to TRBD1 covers 12 bases. Trimming removed 4 bases from V and 6 bases from J; junction bases left unmatched: 4. This CDR3 is built from 15 residues. CDR1 and CDR2 (germline): MNHEY, SVGAGI. The CDR3 protein is CASSSRDRGRNEQFF. For the CDR3, the DNA is TGTGCCAGCAGTTCTCGGGACAGGGGGCGCAATGAGCAGTTCTTC.

V is TRBV28 and J is TRBJ1-3, with 9 bases that match TRBD1. CDR1 and CDR2 (germline): MDHEN, SYDVKM. With 5 bases clipped from V and 0 bases from J, the junction kept 8 bases outside the gene matches. CDR3 length: 17 amino acids. The CDR3 coding sequence is TGTGCCAGCAGTCCTACAGGGGGCCATCACTCTGGAAACACCATATATTTT. Residues: CASSPTGGHHSGNTIYF.

The chain uses TRBV6-4 and TRBJ2-7, with 12 bases matching TRBD2. Germline trimming cut 0 bases from V and 4 bases from J; bases unmatched to any gene: 16. The CDR3 loop spans 20 amino acids. Germline lookup yields CDR1 MRHNA and CDR2 SNTAGT. CDR3 residues: CASSDSISAGPSGRAYEQYF. CDR3 sequence (DNA): TGTGCCAGCAGTGACTCGATCTCGGCTGGCCCTAGCGGGAGGGCGTACGAGCAGTACTTC.

The CDR3 sequence: CTSSPPSGGYQETQYF. The CDR3 DNA reads as TGCACCAGCAGCCCTCCTTCCGGGGGGTACCAAGAGACCCAGTACTTC. The V and J genes are TRBV1 and TRBJ2-5; the tabulated D call, TRBD2, remains unverified against the DNA. TRBV1 is annotated as a pseudogene. This CDR3 comprises 16 residues.

This sequence joins TRBV7-8 and TRBJ1-1, with D perhaps matching TRBD1 (6 bases). Germline CDR1 reads SGHVS; CDR2 reads FQNEAQ. This CDR3 is 15 amino acids long. V shed 6 bases and J shed 0 bases, with 14 bases lying between them. The CDR3 is CASRAGQSMNTEAFF. CDR3 bases: TGTGCCAGCAGGGCCGGACAGTCCATGAACACTGAAGCTTTCTTT.

V usage is TRBV6-6 and J usage is TRBJ2-3; 11 bases are a match to TRBD1. Germline CDR1 MNHNY, CDR2 SVGAGI (reference sequence). The CDR3 sequence is 17 residues long. V was pared by 5 bases and J by 5 bases, with 12 bases of the junction left unmatched. The DNA for the CDR3 is TGTGCCAGCAGTCACCCCCGGACAGGGGGCTTGAGAGATACGCAGTATTTT. Translated, it gives CASSHPRTGGLRDTQYF.

The chain carries TRBV28 and TRBJ2-4; no firm D call. V was trimmed by 5 bases and J by 9 bases, leaving 14 bases between them. The V gene's germline CDR1 is MDHEN and CDR2 SYDVKM. This CDR3 spans 13 amino acids. The CDR3 spells CASSLPRLGIQYF. In DNA, the CDR3 is TGTGCCAGCAGTCTCCCTAGGTTGGGCATTCAGTACTTC.

This clone was observed once. The V call is TRBV6-5, the J call TRBJ2-5; perhaps TRBD1 as D (6 bases). The CDR3 is 16 amino acids. V lost 1 base and J 2 bases, leaving 14 bases between the germline ends. Germline CDR1 is MNHEY and CDR2 is SVGAGI. In nucleotides, the CDR3 is TGTGCCAGCAGTTACTATGGAGCAGGGACACAAGAGACCCAGTACTTC. Translation: CASSYYGAGTQETQYF.

The V call is TRBV5-1, the J call TRBJ2-3; TRBD1 matches at 8 bases. This CDR3 is built from 16 residues. J lost 1 base, V lost 1 base, and 5 bases had no gene match. Germline values: CDR1 SGHRS, CDR2 YFSETQ. The CDR3 nucleotides read TGCGCCAGCAGCTTGCGCAGGGGGCGCGGCACAGATACGCAGTATTTT. Its protein is CASSLRRGRGTDTQYF.

This chain uses TRBV3-1 (or the pseudogene TRBV3-2) with TRBJ1-6; 10 bases are shared with TRBD1. Germline assignment: CDR1 LGHDT and CDR2 YNNKEL (reference sequence). The CDR3 is 16 residues long. V was pared by 4 bases and J by 8 bases, with 8 bases of the junction left unmatched. The CDR3 DNA is TGTGCCAGCAGCCTCCTAAGGGGGACAGGGGATTCACCCCTCCACTTT. It yields the protein CASSLLRGTGDSPLHF.

The gene calls are TRBV3-1 (or the pseudogene TRBV3-2) and TRBJ2-1; D may be TRBD2 (7 bases). The CDR3 is 14 amino acids. The V gene's germline CDR1 is LGHDT and CDR2 YNNKEL (reference sequence). The V gene lost 5 bases and the J gene lost 9 bases, with 17 bases spanning the gap. CDR3 bases: TGTGCCAGCAGCGCTAGGGGGGGGCAGGGTGAGCAGTTCTTC. Translated: CASSARGGQGEQFF.

The chain carries TRBV7-9 and TRBJ2-7; TRBD1 matches 10 bases. CDR1 SEHNR and CDR2 FQNEAQ come from the germline V gene (reference sequence). The length of the CDR3 is 19 residues. Losses at the gene ends were 3 bases for V and 4 bases for J; bases not matched to a gene: 18. The CDR3 region is CASSFMPGTGASRVYEQYF. The DNA for the CDR3 is TGTGCCAGCAGCTTTATGCCTGGGACAGGGGCCTCCCGCGTTTACGAGCAGTACTTC.

Written as DNA, the CDR3 is TGTGCTAGTGGTTTAAATAGAGTAGCGGGGGGGCCAGAGACCCAGTACTTC. This gives the protein CASGLNRVAGGPETQYF. The chain employs TRBV12-5 and TRBJ2-5, with TRBD2 identical over 11 bases. Trimming removed 3 bases from V and 4 bases from J; junction bases left unmatched: 10. Germline CDR1 is LGHNT and CDR2 is FRNRAP. The CDR3 sequence is 17 residues long. Full variable domain (rest looked up from reference TRBV12-5 and TRBJ2-5): DARVTQTPRHKVTEMGQEVTMRCQPILGHNTVFWYRQTMMQGLELLAYFRNRAPLDDSGMPKDRFSAEMPDATLATLKIQPSEPRDSAVYFCASGLNRVAGGPETQYFGPGTRLLVL.